This TCR beta chain comes out of a study of blood T cell repertoires in COVID-19. The method was immunoSEQ multiplex PCR; TCRdb's version includes in-frame clones alone and lacks a portion of them. The sample lists approximately 440,000 clones, 87% seen once, with about 0.65% in the top ten. The ends lost 4 bases at V and 1 base at J; junction bases unmatched: 10. CDR3 length equals 17 residues. The germline V gene encodes CDR1 GTSNPN and CDR2 SVGIG (reference sequence). This chain connects TRBV30 to TRBJ2-2; 9 nucleotides match TRBD2. The receptor comes from a young woman who had recovered from COVID-19. The specimen was PBMCs or T cells enriched from blood (not recorded which). This CDR3 reads CAWTRGRGGRNTGELFF. The DNA for the CDR3 is TGTGCCTGGACCCGCGGGCGGGGGGGCCGGAACACCGGGGAGCTGTTTTTT.